This record looks at one T cell receptor (beta chain) sequence and its context. What it binds is not known. TCRdb's copy holds only in-frame clones and misses some; the assay was immunoSEQ multiplex PCR. The sample shows hundreds of thousands of clones, roughly 84% of them seen only once. Treatment denoted: 19 received Ad26.COV2.S at low or high dose, single or two shots; several received placebo; per-sample allocation not given. The samples date from day 63 after the first vaccine or placebo injection. The sample belongs to a study of Ad26.COV2.S vaccination and SARS-CoV-2 variants. Findings and caveats of the study: People given the vaccine had a wider spike-specific TCR breadth than placebo recipients did. Analyses of TCR breadth and depth may have underestimated total T cell responses.

This CDR3 contains 17 residues. CDR1 is KGHSH and CDR2 is LQKENI in the germline V gene. The J segment lost 1 base and the V segment lost 0 bases, leaving 7 bases of the junction unmatched. The sample in question was peripheral blood, obtained in a trial of Ad26.COV2.S vaccine versus placebo. V and J are TRBV18 and TRBJ1-1, with 8 bases matching TRBD1. This TCR was sampled from a person aged 18 to 65 who received the Ad26.COV2.S COVID-19 vaccine or a placebo. The CDR3 nucleotides read TGTGCCAGCTCACCACCCCCGACAGGGGACAAGAACACTGAAGCTTTCTTT. Its protein is CASSPPPTGDKNTEAFF.